This T cell receptor beta chain appears in the sequencing data of a study of cytomegalovirus exposure and HLA in healthy donors. Overall study findings and caveats: Earlier findings revealed that most TCR beta V segments proved productive either about 90% or about 30% of the time.

As regards this clone: Its antigen remains unknown.

Both 60 Vbeta primers and 13 Jbeta primers went into the PCR. Clones were sequenced by immunoSEQ multiplex PCR, and TCRdb holds only the in-frame ones, with some missing. The sample has fewer than 200,000 clones; roughly 80% are singletons. The CDR3 spans 15 residues. Germline lookup yields CDR1 SEHNR and CDR2 FQNEAQ (reference sequence). Germline trimming cut 5 bases from V and 4 bases from J; bases unmatched to any gene: 11. Sequenced material: PBMCs. The chain links TRBV7-9 to TRBJ2-7; 7 bases fit TRBD1. This receptor was taken from a woman under 30 in good health and CMV-seronegative. The CDR3 reads CASSPDRSTVYEQYF. The CDR3 bases are TGTGCCAGCAGCCCGGACAGGTCAACGGTATACGAGCAGTACTTC.